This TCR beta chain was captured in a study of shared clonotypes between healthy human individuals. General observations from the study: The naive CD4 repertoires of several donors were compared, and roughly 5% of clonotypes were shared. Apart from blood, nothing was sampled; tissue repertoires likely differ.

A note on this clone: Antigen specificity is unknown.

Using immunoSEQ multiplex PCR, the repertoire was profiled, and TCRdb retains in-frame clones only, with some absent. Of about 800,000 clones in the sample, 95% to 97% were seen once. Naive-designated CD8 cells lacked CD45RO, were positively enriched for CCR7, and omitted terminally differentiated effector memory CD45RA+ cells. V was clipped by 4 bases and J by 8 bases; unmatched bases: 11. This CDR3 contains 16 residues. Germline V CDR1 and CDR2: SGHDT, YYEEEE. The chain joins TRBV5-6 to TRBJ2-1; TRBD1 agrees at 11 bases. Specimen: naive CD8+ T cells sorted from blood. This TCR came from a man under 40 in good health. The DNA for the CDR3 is TGTGCCAGCAGCCAAGGACAGGGGGCGCTTATAGATGAGCAGTTCTTC. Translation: CASSQGQGALIDEQFF.